Sequencing of this T cell receptor (beta chain) was carried out in a study of cytomegalovirus exposure and HLA in healthy donors (dated by TCRdb to the late 2010s). For the study in its entirety: According to an earlier analysis of 587 of the donors, roughly 180 million T cells yielded some 120 million unique TCR beta sequences and 276 Gb of sequence data. An early release covering roughly 600 HLA-typed donors comprised 250 to 350 gigabases of sequencing data and about 90 million unique TCR sequences. The genetic ancestry cluster associated with self-reported Caucasian donors included over 65% of the roughly 400 genotyped donors. The study aimed to test whether cataloging public T cell receptors could reveal signatures of past pathogen exposure. The study used immunosequencing to profile the T cell repertoires of 666 subjects and linked those repertoires to cytomegalovirus serostatus. Besides the first cohort of around 700 subjects, a separate validation cohort made up of roughly 130 different subjects was used. To predict cytomegalovirus infection status, the study combined high-throughput TCR immunosequencing, statistical association of individual TCRs with disease status, and machine learning. In a later analysis, previously published TCR beta repertoires from some 640 donors were re-analyzed and high-resolution HLA genotyping was added so that TCR occurrence patterns could be studied. Rather than drawing on any new phenotypic data, the later analysis identified candidate immune exposures from TCR beta sequences and the way those sequences occurred across donors. To decide whether each TCR beta V gene segment behaved as functional or pseudogenic, an earlier analysis of some 600 of the donors relied on high-throughput TCR beta sequencing. Donor age, sex, ethnicity and CMV serostatus were compiled together with the repertoire data. In a later genetic analysis, genome-wide SNP genotypes for about 65% of the roughly 670 donors were used, and that subset was treated as a discovery cohort. All discovery cohort repertoires had been generated on a single sequencing platform. HLA typing covered class I and class II loci at four-digit resolution. Typing coverage varied by locus: roughly 629-640 donors for A, B, C, DRB1 and DQB1; some 520 for DQA1; 600 to 610 for DPA1; more than 450 for DPB1. Several DR-DQ haplotypes were handled as single units for association and clustering because linkage in the cohort was strong. On average, 235,054 unique TCR beta nucleotide sequences were sequenced per donor among more than 350 genotyped donors of the cohort, with roughly 18% of those sequences being non-productive. On the study overall, not on this receptor specifically: The earlier analysis of around 600 of the donors excluded over 15 rarely observed V segments, including chromosome 9 orphons, because counts were too low. HLA typing was unavailable for some donors at each locus, so association tests used only the typed subset. The classifier was reported to diagnose cytomegalovirus status with high specificity and sensitivity in both the original cohort and the validation cohort. An earlier analysis of around 540 of the donors showed that most TCR beta V segments appeared in productive rearrangements either about 87% or about 30% of the time, which broadly matched IMGT annotations. The authors suggested that the approach could potentially be extended to other disease states and immunological phenotypes. The cohort was sequenced for TCR beta chains only, and without alpha or paired-chain data the features that could be detected were limited. At a false discovery rate of 0.05, a later analysis linked 16,951 TCR beta sequences to specific HLA alleles. Because the 87-base-pair reads could not distinguish some IMGT-functional V segments, including TRBV6-2 and TRBV6-3, those segments were excluded. A later analysis found that TCR association rates varied across HLA loci, with DRB1 alleles showing the most associated TCRs and HLA-C alleles the fewest. The study listed 164 TCR beta chains as associated with cytomegalovirus. Most TCR sequences were seen in very few donors, while some public TCRs were found in many individuals. Linkage disequilibrium might explain the correlated functional status among segregating V segments, but an unknown experimental factor could not be excluded. Strong co-occurrence of HLA alleles, especially DR and DQ, made assigning TCR associations to individual alleles difficult. In vitro tests confirmed that a few of the cytomegalovirus-associated TCR beta chains recognize cytomegalovirus antigens. Several of the top co-occurrence clusters appeared to be linked to parvovirus B19, influenza, CMV and Epstein-Barr virus, according to a later analysis. A group of highly shared sequence variants was considered likely to be a technical artifact of the sequencing pipeline. Sequencing depth was assumed to be roughly uniform across donors in the presence/absence analyses, though that assumption may not hold. An association between a missense DCLRE1C variant and V-gene and J-gene trimming of TCR beta chains was found in a later genetic analysis and replicated in an independent cohort. A later genetic analysis reported fewer N-insertions in productive TCRs among donors in an Asian-associated ancestry cluster than the approximately 700-donor mean. In a later analysis, most CMV-associated TCR beta chains were found to appear HLA-restricted, with HLA associations seemingly driven largely by CMV exposure. In a later analysis, HLA-associated TCR beta chains showed more clonal expansion and lower generation probabilities than non-associated chains that were equally common. CMV serostatus was the only immune exposure information available for the cohort. A further reported finding was that TCR beta sequences accurately predicted the HLA-A and HLA-B alleles for most subjects in the first cohort.

The protocol used for the library was the immunoSEQ multiplex PCR assay. The multiplex PCR relied on a mix of 60 forward primers for TCR Vbeta segments and 13 reverse primers for TCR Jbeta segments. The CDR3 region of rearranged TCR beta genes was amplified from genomic DNA with a multiplex PCR assay. Amplified TCR beta libraries were sequenced as 87-base-pair reads on the Illumina HiSeq System. Per the authors' processing: A later analysis tallied tens of millions of unique TCR beta chains across the 666 repertoires, and roughly 11 million of those chains were shared by two or more donors. To remove PCR and sequencing errors, raw reads were error-corrected and collapsed into unique sequences using a nearest-neighbor algorithm that merged closely related sequences. To assign V, D and J gene segments, CDR3 sequences were aligned to IMGT reference sequences. For a sequence to be retained, at least a six-nucleotide match to both a V gene segment and a J gene segment was required. Rearrangements were called productive when the CDR3 lacked stop codons and stayed in frame with V and J; all others were non-productive. CDR3 was defined by IMGT convention, running from the second conserved V-encoded cysteine to the conserved J-encoded phenylalanine. In an earlier analysis of approximately 500 of the donors, sequences lacking an unambiguous match to a single V gene segment were excluded. In an earlier analysis of roughly 600 of the donors, a V segment was called functional when productive rearrangements were above 56.7%, and segregating when the standard deviation between donors exceeded 5%. A statistical classification framework was built for diagnosing cytomegalovirus status from the catalog of TCR beta chain sequences. In a later analysis, V and J genes were assigned by comparing TCR nucleotide sequences against IMGT/GENE-DB human TR gene sequences. A later analysis assigned CDR3 sequences and most-parsimonious VDJ recombination scenarios with the TCRdist pipeline. A later analysis defined each TCR beta chain by its CDR3 amino acid sequence plus V-gene family, and excluded reads lacking a unique V-gene family. As a way to deal with suspected cross-contamination and a sequencing artifact, a later analysis dropped approximately 590 nucleotide sequences that were highly shared and had low generation probability. In a later analysis, a clonal expansion index was calculated for each public chain from normalized within-repertoire ranks of inferred template counts. In a later analysis, generation probabilities were computed with a VDJ recombination model fitted to out-of-frame rearrangements, and the resulting probabilities were checked against IGoR. Hypergeometric tests were used in a later analysis to score TCR-TCR, TCR-HLA and TCR-CMV co-occurrence, with a repertoire-size bias correction applied to the TCR pairs. To estimate false discovery rates, a later analysis permuted the HLA or CMV assignments 20 times. A later analysis grouped co-occurring TCRs with DBSCAN, adding TCRdist sequence similarity when clustering within HLA-allele-positive subsets. Repertoires with fewer than 30,000 or more than 120,000 public chains, plus five repertoires with anomalous nucleotide sharing, were excluded from co-occurrence clustering. TCRdb provides this immuneACCESS table in a form limited to in-frame rearrangements. Some clones are lacking; in checked studies, under half of them reflect an unresolved V gene, and why the rest are absent is not known. V, J and clone size are those of that table, while D and trimming were read from the DNA. Within this sample are 200,000 or so clones, with roughly 70% of them counted one time only. 2.6% of the sample lies in the top ten.

The CDR3 holds 15 amino acids from the cysteine to the phenylalanine. Just the 45-base CDR3 DNA is kept, in frame starting at base 1. The germline V gene specifies SGHNT as CDR1 and YENEEA as CDR2. Concerning this clone: Its target antigen remains unknown. A read error may account for a junction end that differs from germline. The same CDR3 also results from other DNA sequences found in this sample.

The cohort was made up of 666 healthy bone marrow donors. All cohort members were sampled while nominally healthy, although unrecorded immune exposures were likely present. The donor tested CMV seropositive and was one of the 289 seropositive cohort members. Every donor gave a peripheral blood sample, and the peripheral blood mononuclear cells from that sample were used for TCR beta sequencing. Genomic DNA extraction from the blood cell samples was performed with the Qiagen DNeasy Blood Extraction Kit. Sample: PBMCs. The TCR sequence derives from a man aged 35 to 55 in good health and CMV-seropositive. Recombination linked TRBV11-3 to TRBJ2-2, with TRBD1 as a weak D call on 6 bases. The nucleotides are TGTGCCAGCAGCTCAGGGGTTCGTGGCACCGGGGAGTTGTTTTTT. This translates into CASSSGVRGTGELFF.